This T cell receptor (beta chain) was documented in a study of vaccination and CD4 T cells after COVID-19. Across the study: Once diagnosed, patients had post-COVID samples drawn a median approximately 93 days later (range 35 to 161).

Turning to this clonotype: What it binds is unknown.

Sequencing of the DNA from cultured CD4+ T cells was carried out with the Oncomine TCR Beta short-read assay. Genomic DNA was taken out of cultured CD4+ T cells by extraction. TCRdb reanalysed the PCR reads using MiXCR and keeps one entry per CDR3 protein. Of some 10,000 distinct CDR3 sequences in the sample, approximately 57% were seen once. This CDR3 spans 15 amino acids. The germline V and J ends were trimmed by 1 base and 5 bases, with 14 bases remaining between them. Germline CDR1 reads MGHRA; CDR2 reads YSYEKL. The treatment denotes: approximately 9-day PBMC culture with coronavirus spike peptide pools or control peptides (ViraFEST assay). After roughly nine days of culture, CD4+ T cells were negatively selected.

The chain joins TRBV4-1 to TRBJ1-1; no clear D gene. The receptor's source is a human donor who had recovered from COVID-19. The sample taken for sequencing was CD4+ T cells from blood, cultured in vitro. The CDR3 loop reads CASSQVLARDTEAFF. CDR3 in DNA: TGCGCCAGCAGCCAAGTTTTGGCGCGGGATACTGAAGCTTTCTTT.